This T cell receptor beta chain was recorded in a study of CD8 T cells in ankylosing spondylitis. Whole-study findings and limits: Apparently characteristic of ankylosing spondylitis blood was a TCR beta motif (about 8 highly homologous variants). Disease-linked clones reportedly concentrated significantly in matched ankylosing spondylitis synovial fluid. Disease-associated clones were CD8+ and fairly uncommon in peripheral blood.

About this clonotype: Its antigen is not known.

Construction of TCR beta libraries was performed using quantitative 5'-RACE with molecular barcodes. TCRdb re-called the 5' RACE reads through MiXCR, storing one row per CDR3 protein. The sample yields 150,000 to 200,000 distinct CDR3 sequences, roughly 18% seen once. Sequencing used blood, either unsorted or a sorted T cell fraction (not recorded which). This receptor was identified in a male donor under 30 with ankylosing spondylitis or in good health (not recorded which).

Here the CDR3 reads CASSMAGLAKNIQYF. CDR3 sequence (DNA): TGTGCCAGTAGTATGGCGGGCCTCGCCAAAAACATTCAGTACTTC. The chain has TRBV19 and TRBJ2-4, with D perhaps TRBD2 (5 bases). The V gene lost 3 bases and the J gene lost 1 base, with 10 bases spanning the gap. The CDR3 has 15 residues. The germline CDR1 and CDR2 sequences are LNHDA and SQIVND (reference sequence).